The 10 T cell receptor beta chains reported below all come from one sample, sequenced in a study of blood T cell repertoires in COVID-19. Method: immunoSEQ multiplex PCR; TCRdb's copy keeps in-frame clones and lacks some. This sample carries 150,000 to 200,000 clones, 88% of them seen once, and the ten largest clones take 2.1%. Sequences were obtained from peripheral blood. These receptors all come from a man between 65 and 80 years old with active or convalescent COVID-19.

J is TRBJ2-3 and V is TRBV7-2; tentative D call: TRBD2 (7 bases). V lost 4 bases to trimming and J lost 4 bases, with 15 bases between them. This CDR3 region has 15 residues. Germline V gives CDR1 SGHTA, CDR2 FQGNSA. The CDR3 nucleotides are TGTGCCAGCAGCTCCGGGGGGCCGGGTGCAGATACGCAGTATTTT. It encodes CASSSGGPGADTQYF.

The chain employs TRBV3-1 (or the pseudogene TRBV3-2) and TRBJ2-5, with a possible D match to TRBD2 (7 bases). CDR1 is LGHDT and CDR2 is YNNKEL in the germline V gene (reference sequence). The length of the CDR3 is 15 residues. The V gene lost 4 bases and the J gene lost 2 bases, with 14 bases spanning the gap. The CDR3 DNA is TGTGCCAGCAGCCCCTCGGGGGGCGCTCAAGAGACCCAGTACTTC. Its protein is CASSPSGGAQETQYF.

This chain uses TRBV4-1 with TRBJ1-3; D gene uncertain. CDR1 is MGHRA, CDR2 YSYEKL, per germline. This CDR3 is built from 17 residues. V lost 0 bases and J 2 bases, leaving 14 bases between the germline ends. Here the CDR3 DNA reads TGCGCCAGCAGCCAAGAATCAGGTGCTTTTACTGGAAACACCATATATTTT. Protein: CASSQESGAFTGNTIYF.

The V gene is TRBV20-1, the J gene TRBJ1-1; D is perhaps TRBD1 (5 bases). Per germline, CDR1 DFQATT and CDR2 SNEGSKA (reference sequence). This CDR3 is built from 11 residues. V was cut by 5 bases and J by 7 bases, with 11 bases left in between. CDR3 amino acids: CSAVRGLEAFF. CDR3 coding DNA: TGCAGTGCTGTGCGGGGCCTTGAAGCTTTCTTT.

This chain joins TRBV4-3 and TRBJ2-5; D is possibly TRBD2 (5 bases). Germline V gene sequence: CDR1 LGHNA, CDR2 YSLEER. This CDR3 contains 14 residues. V was cut by 0 bases and J by 9 bases, with 14 bases left in between. The chain's CDR3 is CASSQDEGLGSQYF. CDR3 sequence (DNA): TGCGCCAGCAGCCAAGATGAGGGTTTGGGGTCCCAGTACTTC.

V gene TRBV20-1 combines with J gene TRBJ1-1; 9 bases match TRBD1. V gave up 5 bases and J gave up 10 bases; unmatched junction bases: 2. The germline V gene has CDR1 DFQATT and CDR2 SNEGSKA (reference sequence). The CDR3 sequence is 10 residues long. CDR3 sequence: CSAETGGAFF. The CDR3 coding sequence is TGCAGTGCTGAGACAGGGGGAGCTTTCTTT.

The chain carries TRBV18 and TRBJ2-1, with 8 bases matching TRBD1. This CDR3 spans 16 amino acids. Per germline, CDR1 KGHSH and CDR2 LQKENI. The ends lost 1 base at V and 0 bases at J; junction bases unmatched: 2. In DNA form, the CDR3 reads TGTGCCAGCTCACCACAGGGACAGGTCTCCTACAATGAGCAGTTCTTC. Translation gives CASSPQGQVSYNEQFF.

The V and J genes are TRBV7-6 and TRBJ2-7; a weak D match, TRBD1 (6 bases). Germline-derived CDR1 and CDR2 are SGHVS and FNYEAQ. This CDR3 is built from 15 residues. V was clipped by 5 bases and J by 1 base, with 15 bases between them. The DNA for the CDR3 is TGTGCCAGCAGCCCCGGTGGGGGCAGGTCCTACGAGCAGTACTTC. Translation: CASSPGGGRSYEQYF.

This clone was observed once. The chain has TRBV7-9 and TRBJ2-7; the match to TRBD1 covers 7 bases. The ends lost 4 bases at V and 2 bases at J; junction bases unmatched: 2. In germline, CDR1 is SEHNR, CDR2 FQNEAQ (reference sequence). The CDR3 is 13 residues long. The chain's CDR3 is CASSSDRTYEQYF. Written as DNA, the CDR3 is TGTGCCAGCAGCTCGGACAGGACCTACGAGCAGTACTTC.

The chain is built from TRBV5-6 and TRBJ2-4; D is perhaps TRBD1 (6 bases). This CDR3 has 15 residues. Deletions cut 4 bases from V and 1 base from J, with 12 bases between. Per the germline V gene, CDR1 is SGHDT and CDR2 is YYEEEE. The CDR3 spells CASSPRTVAKNIQYF. The CDR3, as DNA: TGTGCCAGCAGCCCCCGGACAGTTGCCAAAAACATTCAGTACTTC.